Below, 23 T cell receptor beta chains from the same sample are listed, as sequenced in a study of T cells in Graves' hyperthyroidism and ophthalmopathy. Amplification of TCR beta CDR3 regions was performed using RNA transcripts as template. The TCR CDR3 first-round RT-PCR relied on the HTBI primer set. TCRdb reprocessed the multiplex PCR reads with MiXCR, giving one entry per CDR3 protein. The data show roughly 290,000 distinct CDR3 sequences, roughly 13% seen once. The sequencing input was blood. The source of these receptors is a woman aged 40 to 49 with Graves' hyperthyroidism.

This chain connects TRBV14 to TRBJ2-3; D ambiguous. Germline V CDR1 and CDR2: SGHDN, FVKESK. V was trimmed by 4 bases and J by 0 bases, leaving 11 bases between them. There are 15 residues in the CDR3. This CDR3 is CASSPVLHSTDTQYF. The CDR3 DNA sequence: TGTGCCAGCAGCCCCGTCCTACATAGCACAGATACGCAGTATTTT.

There are many counts of this clonotype. This chain connects TRBV6-1 to TRBJ1-6; 9 positions match TRBD1. Germline V gene lookup returns CDR1 MNHNS and CDR2 SASEGT. The junction had 6 bases not matched to a gene; V was cut back by 7 bases and J by 5 bases. This CDR3 region has 15 residues. The CDR3, as DNA: TGTGCCAGCACCCGGACAGGGGAGGATAATTCACCCCTCCACTTT. Translated: CASTRTGEDNSPLHF.

This clonotype was picked up many times. V is TRBV28 and J is TRBJ2-7; 7 nucleotides agree with TRBD2. Germline loops: CDR1 MDHEN, CDR2 SYDVKM. The CDR3 consists of 16 residues. The V and J ends lost 5 bases and 2 bases, in that order; junction bases with no gene match: 12. The CDR3 region is CASSPKGRRGTYEQYF. CDR3 nucleotide sequence: TGTGCCAGCAGTCCTAAAGGTCGGCGGGGGACCTACGAGCAGTACTTC.

A few counts support this clonotype. The V and J genes are TRBV18 and TRBJ2-7; D is undetermined. CDR1 and CDR2 from the germline V gene are KGHSH and LQKENI. The CDR3 extends over 16 amino acids. V shed 3 bases and J shed 0 bases, with 15 bases lying between them. Written as DNA, the CDR3 is TGTGCCAGCTCACCCTTCTCGCAGCCGAGCTCCTACGAGCAGTACTTC. Protein sequence: CASSPFSQPSSYEQYF.

The sample holds many counts of this clonotype. V gene TRBV4-2 combines with J gene TRBJ1-5; maybe TRBD1 (5 bases). The CDR3 sequence is 16 residues long. Germline assignment: CDR1 LGHNA and CDR2 YNFKEQ. Trimming took 3 bases from V and 6 from J, leaving 18 bases between them. The CDR3 DNA sequence: TGTGCCAGCAGCCAGATGGTTGGCAGGGAAATTCAGCCCCAGCATTTT. Protein sequence: CASSQMVGREIQPQHF.

The table lists this clonotype with many counts. The rearrangement links TRBV27 to TRBJ2-1, with 12 bases fitting TRBD2. Germline values: CDR1 MNHEY, CDR2 SMNVEV (reference sequence). CDR3 length: 15 amino acids. The trim removed 4 bases at V and 3 bases at J, leaving 1 base unmatched. The CDR3 DNA follows: TGTGCCAGCAGTTCGGGACTAGCGGGCTACAATGAGCAGTTCTTC. Its translation: CASSSGLAGYNEQFF.

This clonotype showed up many times. The chain combines TRBV20-1 with TRBJ1-6, with 7 bases fitting TRBD1. V was pared by 0 bases and J by 1 base, with 3 bases of the junction left unmatched. Germline CDR1 DFQATT, CDR2 SNEGSKA (reference sequence). The CDR3 is 16 residues long. The CDR3 nucleotides are TGCAGTGCTAGAGAGGGACAGAAGTCCTATAATTCACCCCTCCACTTT. Amino acid sequence: CSAREGQKSYNSPLHF.

This clonotype was counted ten times or more. This sequence joins TRBV5-1 and TRBJ2-1; possibly TRBD2 for D (5 bases). The CDR3 sequence is 13 residues long. V lost 4 bases and J 7 bases, leaving 12 bases between the germline ends. Germline lookup yields CDR1 SGHRS and CDR2 YFSETQ. In DNA, the CDR3 is TGCGCCAGCAGCCCCACCTGGGAGAATGAGCAGTTCTTC. Translating it yields CASSPTWENEQFF.

This clonotype was recorded many times. The rearrangement joins TRBV6-2 or TRBV6-3 to TRBJ1-5, with unresolved D. The CDR3 contains 12 residues. Trimming removed 6 bases at V and 7 bases at J, with 10 bases between. The germline V gene encodes CDR1 MNHEY and CDR2 SVGEGT. DNA for the CDR3: TGTGCCAGCAGCCTCACTGAACAGCCCCAGCATTTT. Translated: CASSLTEQPQHF.

This clonotype was picked up many times. V gene TRBV7-9 combines with J gene TRBJ1-5, with D tentatively TRBD1 (6 bases). Trimming stripped 5 bases from V and 7 bases from J, with 9 bases between. Germline assignment: CDR1 SEHNR and CDR2 FQNEAQ (reference sequence). The CDR3 spans 12 residues. CDR3 amino acids: CASSPDRQPQHF. The CDR3 DNA reads TGTGCCAGCAGCCCCGACAGGCAGCCCCAGCATTTT. Based on the CDR3 plus reference TRBV7-9 and TRBJ1-5, the full variable domain is DTGVSQNPRHKITKRGQNVTFRCDPISEHNRLYWYRQTLGQGPEFLTYFQNEAQLEKSRLLSDRFSAERPKGSFSTLEIQRTEQGDSAMYLCASSPDRQPQHFGDGTRLSIL.

This clonotype was seen at least ten times. CDR3 DNA: TGTGCCAGCAGCCCCGGGGGGACAGTTACTACCTACGAGCAGTACTTC. Translating gives CASSPGGTVTTYEQYF. The gene calls are TRBV12-3 or TRBV12-4 and TRBJ2-7; D is possibly TRBD1 or TRBD2 (7 bases each). Trimming pared 6 bases from V and 2 bases from J, leaving 20 bases between. This CDR3 region has 16 residues.

This clonotype showed up many times. The V and J genes are TRBV28 and TRBJ1-1; D ambiguous. Germline lookup yields CDR1 MDHEN and CDR2 SYDVKM. The CDR3 is 14 amino acids. Trimming pared 7 bases from V and 3 bases from J, leaving 15 bases between. CDR3: CASTPRAIYTEAFF. The CDR3 DNA is TGTGCCAGCACCCCAAGGGCGATCTACACTGAAGCTTTCTTT.

This sequence joins TRBV28 and TRBJ2-1, with no clear D. The germline V gene has CDR1 MDHEN and CDR2 SYDVKM. The V gene lost 5 bases and the J gene lost 2 bases, with 13 bases spanning the gap. The CDR3 contains 15 residues. CDR3 sequence (DNA): TGTGCCAGCAGTCCGACCGGGTGGGCCTACAATGAGCAGTTCTTC. It yields the protein CASSPTGWAYNEQFF.

This clonotype was seen at least ten times. The gene calls are TRBV2 and TRBJ1-1; no clear D gene. This CDR3 is 13 amino acids long. V shed 6 bases and J shed 2 bases, with 10 bases lying between them. Germline CDR1 reads SNHLY; CDR2 reads FYNNEI. The CDR3 protein is CASRGTLNTEAFF. CDR3 coding DNA: TGTGCCAGCAGGGGCACACTCAACACTGAAGCTTTCTTT.

This clonotype was found many times. In DNA form, the CDR3 reads TGTGCCAGCAGCTTTACCGGGACCCTAAATGAAGCTTTCTTT. Its translation is CASSFTGTLNEAFF. V gene TRBV3-1 combines with J gene TRBJ1-1, with D perhaps TRBD1 (5 bases). There are 14 residues in the CDR3. V was pared by 5 bases and J by 7 bases, with 17 bases between. Germline assignment: CDR1 LGHDT and CDR2 YNNKEL (reference sequence).

This clonotype was observed a few times. The chain combines TRBV20-1 with TRBJ2-6; 10 bases map to TRBD2. Trimming took 0 bases from V and 2 from J; bases not matched to a gene: 16. Germline-derived CDR1 and CDR2 are DFQATT and SNEGSKA (reference sequence). There are 21 residues in the CDR3. CDR3 sequence (DNA): TGCAGTGCTAGAGACGCTCTTTTTGGGCTAGCGGGAGTCCCTGGGGCCAACGTCCTGACTTTC. Its protein product is CSARDALFGLAGVPGANVLTF.

The rearrangement links TRBV5-5 to TRBJ2-7; D gene ambiguous. The V gene's germline CDR1 is SGHKS and CDR2 YYEKEE (reference sequence). V was cut by 5 bases and J by 3 bases, with 12 bases left in between. This CDR3 is 13 amino acids long. CDR3 nucleotides: TGTGCCAGCAGTTACAAGTCCCGCTACGAGCAGTACTTC. The encoded protein is CASSYKSRYEQYF.

This clonotype was detected many times. The rearrangement links TRBV11-2 to TRBJ1-2; D not resolved. This CDR3 spans 15 amino acids. CDR1 is SGHAT, CDR2 FQNNGV, per germline. V was clipped by 5 bases and J by 8 bases, with 21 bases between them. CDR3 bases: TGTGCCAGCAGCCATACTAGTGCAAGGATGGGGGGCTACACCTTC. Encoded protein: CASSHTSARMGGYTF. Looking up the rest from reference TRBV11-2 and TRBJ1-2 gives the full variable domain: EAGVAQSPRYKIIEKRQSVAFWCNPISGHATLYWYQQILGQGPKLLIQFQNNGVVDDSQLPKDRFSAERLKGVDSTLKIQPAKLEDSAVYLCASSHTSARMGGYTFGSGTRLTVV.

The J gene is TRBJ2-7, the V gene TRBV2; the match to TRBD2 covers 11 bases. The germline V gene has CDR1 SNHLY and CDR2 FYNNEI. CDR3 length: 14 amino acids. V lost 3 bases to trimming and J lost 6 bases; unmatched junction nucleotides: 4. Written as DNA, the CDR3 is TGTGCCAGCAGTGATTCTCTAGCGGGAGGCGAGCAGTACTTC. Translated: CASSDSLAGGEQYF.

J is TRBJ1-1 and V is TRBV28, with TRBD1 identical over 7 bases. From germline, CDR1 is MDHEN and CDR2 SYDVKM. The CDR3 is made up of 15 amino acids. With V trimmed by 4 bases and J by 3 bases, 8 bases remained unmatched. This CDR3 is CASSYSTGRDTEAFF. The CDR3 bases are TGTGCCAGCAGTTACTCGACAGGGCGGGACACTGAAGCTTTCTTT.

V gene TRBV19 combines with J gene TRBJ1-1; D is ambiguous. The CDR3 covers 14 residues. Per germline, CDR1 LNHDA and CDR2 SQIVND (reference sequence). V shed 3 bases and J shed 0 bases, with 8 bases lying between them. DNA of the CDR3: TGTGCCAGTAGTATGAGGACGGTGAACACTGAAGCTTTCTTT. This sequence encodes CASSMRTVNTEAFF.

The V and J genes are TRBV19 and TRBJ1-5, with D perhaps matching TRBD1 (6 bases). V lost 7 bases and J lost 1, with 20 bases in between. This CDR3 has 17 residues. In germline, CDR1 is LNHDA, CDR2 SQIVND (reference sequence). CDR3 DNA: TGTGCCAGTAACCAATATCCGGGACAAACAAGCAATCAGCCCCAGCATTTT. This codes for CASNQYPGQTSNQPQHF.

This clonotype occurred many times. The chain carries TRBV28 and TRBJ1-2, with TRBD1 as a possible D gene (6 bases). The germline gives CDR1 MDHEN, CDR2 SYDVKM. Trimming left V 5 bases short and J 6 bases short, with 16 bases between. This CDR3 has 14 residues. In DNA form, the CDR3 reads TGTGCCAGCAGTCCGGGGGCCTACCGGCATGGCTACACCTTC. It encodes CASSPGAYRHGYTF.